Below, 19 T cell receptor beta chains from the same sample are listed, as sequenced in a study of shared clonotypes between healthy human individuals. Profiling relied on immunoSEQ multiplex PCR, and the TCRdb table lists in-frame clones only, not all of them. The table lists about 2.3 million clones, around 90% of them singletons, with more than 0.35% in the top ten. The sequenced material came from naive CD4+ T cells from PBMCs. Subset of the sample: CD45RA+ positively selected. The receptors come from a man aged 18 to 30 in good health. Some clones in this sample may be carry-over from other donors' samples.

This rearrangement joins TRBV28 to TRBJ2-7; 8 bases line up with TRBD2. The CDR3 length is 15 residues. Germline V lookup: CDR1 MDHEN, CDR2 SYDVKM. The V and J ends lost 7 bases and 3 bases, in that order; junction bases with no gene match: 11. CDR3 sequence (DNA): TGTGCCAGCACCCCGGGGGGGGCGAGCTTCTACGAGCAGTACTTC. Translation gives CASTPGGASFYEQYF.

This sequence joins TRBV7-3 and TRBJ2-2; possibly TRBD2 for D (6 bases). Between the trimmed V and J ends, which lost 2 bases and 1 base, there was a span of 11 bases. The CDR3 loop spans 16 amino acids. Germline V gene data show CDR1 as SGHTA and CDR2 as FQGTGA. The CDR3 region has the DNA TGTGCCAGCAGCTTATACACGGGGGTGAACACCGGGGAGCTGTTTTTT. This gives the protein CASSLYTGVNTGELFF.

The chain joins TRBV2 to TRBJ1-5; 7 bases agree with TRBD1. V was clipped by 6 bases and J by 9 bases; unmatched bases: 17. Looked up from germline, CDR1 is SNHLY and CDR2 is FYNNEI. CDR3 length equals 16 residues. The DNA of the CDR3 is TGTGCCAGCAGGGGGGAGAGACAGGGAGGGGTCCGGCCCCAGCATTTT. Translating it yields CASRGERQGGVRPQHF.

The J gene is TRBJ2-1, the V gene TRBV27, with TRBD2 identical over 7 bases. CDR1 is MNHEY and CDR2 is SMNVEV in the germline V gene (reference sequence). This CDR3 comprises 15 residues. V trimming: 5 bases; J trimming: 0 bases; junction bases outside the gene matches: 4. CDR3 sequence reads: CASSRAGDSYNEQFF. The CDR3 nucleotides are TGTGCCAGCAGTCGGGCGGGAGACTCCTACAATGAGCAGTTCTTC.

This CDR3 is CASSGVGSSYNEQFF. The DNA for the CDR3 is TGTGCCAGCAGTGGAGTGGGGAGCTCCTACAATGAGCAGTTCTTC. This sequence joins TRBV2 and TRBJ2-1; D might be TRBD2 (5 bases). Trimming pared 4 bases from V and 0 bases from J, leaving 10 bases between. CDR1 is SNHLY, CDR2 FYNNEI, per germline. The CDR3 sequence is 15 residues long.

The rearrangement uses TRBV25-1 and TRBJ2-3, with D maybe TRBD1 (6 bases). This CDR3 region has 14 residues. Germline values: CDR1 MGHDK, CDR2 SYGVNS. Trimming shortened V by 4 bases and J by 3 bases, and 11 bases separated the two germline ends. The CDR3 here is CASSVGQWTDTQYF. As DNA, the CDR3 is TGTGCCAGCAGTGTGGGACAATGGACAGATACGCAGTATTTT.

V gene TRBV9 combines with J gene TRBJ2-5; 8 nucleotides match TRBD2. Germline V CDR1 and CDR2: SGDLS, YYNGEE. The CDR3 has 20 amino acids. J gave up 1 base and V 0 bases, and 17 bases lay outside the gene matches. The DNA of the CDR3 is TGTGCCAGCAGCGTAGCGCCCAGTTCAGCTAGCGGGCTGCCCCAAGAGACCCAGTACTTC. It codes for CASSVAPSSASGLPQETQYF.

The chain has TRBV30 and TRBJ2-5; TRBD2 matches 11 bases. This CDR3 is built from 12 residues. The germline gives CDR1 GTSNPN, CDR2 SVGIG (reference sequence). With V trimmed by 8 bases and J by 4 bases, 3 bases remained unmatched. The CDR3, as DNA: TGTGCCGGCGGACTAGCGGGAGAGACCCAGTACTTC. Its translation is CAGGLAGETQYF. Full variable domain (outside the CDR3, taken from reference TRBV30 and TRBJ2-5): SQTIHQWPATLVQPVGSPLSLECTVEGTSNPNLYWYRQAAGRGLQLLFYSVGIGQISSEVPQNLSASRPQDRQFILSSKKLLLSDSGFYLCAGGLAGETQYFGPGTRLLVL.

This rearrangement joins TRBV5-1 to TRBJ2-7; D tentatively reads TRBD1 or TRBD2 (5 bases each). The CDR3 has 13 residues. Germline V CDR1 and CDR2: SGHRS, YFSETQ. V was trimmed by 4 bases and J by 4 bases, leaving 12 bases between them. The DNA of the CDR3 is TGCGCCAGCAGCCCCGGGACCGAATACGAGCAGTACTTC. This encodes CASSPGTEYEQYF.

The chain couples TRBV5-6 to TRBJ2-5; D remains ambiguous. This CDR3 is built from 15 residues. Per germline, CDR1 SGHDT and CDR2 YYEEEE. V was cut by 0 bases and J by 4 bases, with 13 bases left in between. In DNA, the CDR3 is TGTGCCAGCAGCTTGGTGGCGCCTTCGGGAGAGACCCAGTACTTC. As protein: CASSLVAPSGETQYF.

The chain combines TRBV19 with TRBJ1-2; D unresolved. Germline CDR1 is LNHDA and CDR2 is SQIVND (reference sequence). This CDR3 comprises 16 residues. Trimming cost V 4 bases and J 7 bases, with 22 bases left between them. The DNA for the CDR3 is TGTGCCAGTAGTACGGATGCCGTCTCCACCCTAGGTGGCTACACCTTC. Protein: CASSTDAVSTLGGYTF.

In nucleotides, the CDR3 is TGTGCCAGCAGTACCTCGAACACTCCGAGGAAGGCCTACAATGAGCAGTTCTTC. Translation: CASSTSNTPRKAYNEQFF. The V call is TRBV6-9, the J call TRBJ2-1; D gene ambiguous. From germline, CDR1 is MNHGY and CDR2 SVAAGI. The V end was cut by 5 bases, the J end by 2 bases, with 22 bases between. The CDR3 covers 18 residues.

The CDR3 reads CASSQRTDMNTEAFF. The DNA for the CDR3 is TGTGCCAGCTCACAACGGACAGATATGAACACTGAAGCTTTCTTT. J is TRBJ1-1 and V is TRBV18; possible D gene TRBD1, 6 bases. The V end was cut by 4 bases, the J end by 0 bases, with 12 bases between. There are 15 residues in the CDR3. The germline gives CDR1 KGHSH, CDR2 LQKENI.

Points on this clone: Other nucleotide sequences in the sample specify the same CDR3. J is TRBJ1-4 and V is TRBV2, with TRBD1 as a possible D gene (5 bases). This CDR3 is built from 14 residues. Germline CDR1 and CDR2: SNHLY and FYNNEI. Trimming stripped 0 bases from V and 5 bases from J, with 7 bases between. CDR3 nucleotides: TGTGCCAGCAGTGAAGCGAGGGGAAATGAAAAACTGTTTTTT. This codes for CASSEARGNEKLFF. Variable domain in full (rest from reference TRBV2 and TRBJ1-4): EPEVTQTPSHQVTQMGQEVILRCVPISNHLYFYWYRQILGQKVEFLVSFYNNEISEKSEIFDDQFSVERPDGSNFTLKIRSTKLEDSAMYFCASSEARGNEKLFFGSGTQLSVL.

The rearrangement joins TRBV2 to TRBJ1-2, with a tentative D call TRBD1 (5 bases). Trimming took off 3 bases at V and 4 bases at J, with 15 bases between the two ends. The V gene's germline CDR1 is SNHLY and CDR2 FYNNEI. This CDR3 spans 15 amino acids. DNA for the CDR3: TGTGCCAGCAGTGAGCCCCCGGGGCTCGGCTATGGCTACACCTTC. Residues: CASSEPPGLGYGYTF.

The V and J genes are TRBV7-3 and TRBJ1-3; TRBD1 matches 9 bases. The CDR3 extends over 15 amino acids. In germline, CDR1 is SGHTA, CDR2 FQGTGA. V lost 5 bases to trimming and J lost 2 bases; unmatched junction nucleotides: 4. CDR3 sequence reads: CASSENRGPGNTIYF. DNA of the CDR3: TGTGCCAGCAGCGAGAACAGGGGGCCTGGAAACACCATATATTTT.

The chain combines TRBV18 with TRBJ1-5, with unresolved D. V was shortened by 4 bases and J by 5 bases, with 12 bases between the two germline ends. The CDR3 totals 14 residues. Germline V lookup: CDR1 KGHSH, CDR2 LQKENI. CDR3 DNA: TGTGCCAGCTCACTGGCCTTACTCGATCAGCCCCAGCATTTT. It translates to CASSLALLDQPQHF.

Notes on this clone: Other DNA sequences of this sample code for an identical CDR3. The rearrangement uses TRBV5-1 and TRBJ2-7; D is undetermined. CDR3 length: 12 amino acids. Germline values: CDR1 SGHRS, CDR2 YFSETQ. Between the trimmed V and J ends, which lost 1 base and 7 bases, there was a span of 9 bases. CDR3 DNA: TGCGCCAGCAGCTTGTGGACGGGTGAGCAGTACTTC. Its translation: CASSLWTGEQYF.

The genes are TRBV28 and TRBJ1-5; D is unclear. This CDR3 region has 14 residues. V was pared by 1 base and J by 3 bases, with 7 bases between. The germline V gene has CDR1 MDHEN and CDR2 SYDVKM. The CDR3 DNA reads as TGTGCCAGCAGTTTATTGGCTAACAATCAGCCCCAGCATTTT. It translates to CASSLLANNQPQHF.